The 4 T cell receptor beta chains below come from one sample, sequenced in a study of PD-1 blockade in classical Hodgkin lymphoma. Data came from immunoSEQ multiplex PCR; TCRdb stores just in-frame clones and leaves some out. The sample yields 70,000 or so clones, over 70% seen once. Following autologous stem cell transplantation, relapse occurred in every patient, and exposure to brentuximab vedotin varied. Material: peripheral blood mononuclear cells (PBMCs), obtained before the second cycle of nivolumab. The receptors derive from a human donor with classical Hodgkin lymphoma.

V is TRBV5-1 and J is TRBJ2-1, with 7 positions matching TRBD1. The CDR3 extends over 16 amino acids. The V and J ends lost 0 bases and 4 bases, in that order; junction bases with no gene match: 7. In germline, CDR1 is SGHRS, CDR2 YFSETQ. CDR3 in DNA: TGCGCCAGCAGCTTGGGAGGGGGCCCCGTATACAATGAGCAGTTCTTC. Protein product: CASSLGGGPVYNEQFF.

The J gene is TRBJ2-1, the V gene TRBV6-6, with TRBD2 matching 7 bases. The CDR3 length is 16 residues. The V gene's germline CDR1 is MNHNY and CDR2 SVGAGI (reference sequence). J lost 3 bases, V lost 5 bases, and 10 bases had no gene match. The CDR3 DNA follows: TGTGCCAGCAGTCCCCGGCGGACTAGGGACTACAATGAGCAGTTCTTC. It yields the protein CASSPRRTRDYNEQFF.

V usage is TRBV7-3 and J usage is TRBJ1-1; D may be TRBD1 (5 bases). Trimming left V 6 bases short and J 8 bases short, with 19 bases between. The CDR3 consists of 14 residues. Germline values: CDR1 SGHTA, CDR2 FQGTGA. The CDR3 sequence is CASRDGALGEEAFF. The CDR3 nucleotides are TGTGCCAGCAGGGATGGGGCCCTGGGAGAGGAAGCTTTCTTT.

The rearrangement links TRBV2 to TRBJ1-6, with D tentatively TRBD1 (5 bases). Trimming cost V 1 base and J 9 bases, with 10 bases left between them. Germline lookup yields CDR1 SNHLY and CDR2 FYNNEI. There are 14 residues in the CDR3. The CDR3 nucleotides read TGTGCCAGCAGTGAAGGGCAGGGAATTTCACCCCTCCACTTT. Translated, it gives CASSEGQGISPLHF.